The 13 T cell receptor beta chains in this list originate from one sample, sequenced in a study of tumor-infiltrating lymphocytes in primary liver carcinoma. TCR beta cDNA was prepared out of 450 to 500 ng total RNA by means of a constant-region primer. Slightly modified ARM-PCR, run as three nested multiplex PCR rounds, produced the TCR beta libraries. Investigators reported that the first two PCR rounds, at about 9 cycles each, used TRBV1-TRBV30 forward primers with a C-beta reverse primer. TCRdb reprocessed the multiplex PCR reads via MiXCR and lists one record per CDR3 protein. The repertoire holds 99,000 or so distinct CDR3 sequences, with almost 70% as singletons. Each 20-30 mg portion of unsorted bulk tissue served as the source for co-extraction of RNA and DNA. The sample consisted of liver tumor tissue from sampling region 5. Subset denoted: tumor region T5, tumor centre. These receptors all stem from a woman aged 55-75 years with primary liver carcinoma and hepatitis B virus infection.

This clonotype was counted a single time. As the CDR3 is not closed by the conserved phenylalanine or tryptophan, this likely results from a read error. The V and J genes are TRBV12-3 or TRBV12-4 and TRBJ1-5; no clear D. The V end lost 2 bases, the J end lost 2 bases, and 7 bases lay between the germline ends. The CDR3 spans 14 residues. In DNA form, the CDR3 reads TGTGCCAGCAGTTTATTGGATGGCAATCAGCCCCAGCATCAT. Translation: CASSLLDGNQPQHH.

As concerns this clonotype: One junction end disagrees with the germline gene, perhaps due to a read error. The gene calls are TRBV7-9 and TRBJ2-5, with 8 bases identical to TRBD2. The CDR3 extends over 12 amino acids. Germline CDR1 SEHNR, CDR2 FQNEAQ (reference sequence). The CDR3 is CASSLLAESQYF. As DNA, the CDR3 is TGTGCCAGCAGTTTACTAGCGGAGAGCCAGTACTTC.

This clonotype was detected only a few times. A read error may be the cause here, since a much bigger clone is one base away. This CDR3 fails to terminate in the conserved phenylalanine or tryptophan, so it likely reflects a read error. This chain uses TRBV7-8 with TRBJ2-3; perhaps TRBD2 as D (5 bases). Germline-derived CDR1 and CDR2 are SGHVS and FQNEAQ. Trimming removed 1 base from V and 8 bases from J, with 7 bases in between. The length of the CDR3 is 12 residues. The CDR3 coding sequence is TGTGCCAGCAGCTTAGATGGAGGTACGCAGTATCTT. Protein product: CASSLDGGTQYL.

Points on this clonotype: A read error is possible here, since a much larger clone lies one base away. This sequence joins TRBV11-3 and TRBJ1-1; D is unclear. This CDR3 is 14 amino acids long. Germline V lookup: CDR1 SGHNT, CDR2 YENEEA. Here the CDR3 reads CVGSQGLQNTEAFF. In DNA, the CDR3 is TGTGTCGGCAGCCAAGGACTCCAAAACACTGAAGCTTTCTTT. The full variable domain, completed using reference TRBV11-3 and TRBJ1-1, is EAGVVQSPRYKIIEKKQPVAFWCNPISGHNTLYWYLQNLGQGPELLIRYENEEAVDDSQLPKDRFSAERLKGVDSTLKIQPAELGDSAVYLCVGSQGLQNTEAFFGQGTRLTVV.

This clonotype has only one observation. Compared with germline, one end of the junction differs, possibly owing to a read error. The CDR3 sequence: CASSRRAITGTHYF. The CDR3 coding sequence is TGTGCCAGCAGCCGGAGGGCGATTACGGGTACGCATTATTTT. V and J are TRBV5-6 and TRBJ2-3, with D perhaps TRBD2 (6 bases). Per germline, CDR1 SGHDT and CDR2 YYEEEE. The CDR3 covers 14 residues. Combining the CDR3 with reference TRBV5-6 and TRBJ2-3 gives the whole variable domain DAGVTQSPTHLIKTRGQQVTLRCSPKSGHDTVSWYQQALGQGPQFIFQYYEEEERQRGNFPDRFSGHQFPNYSSELNVNALLLGDSALYLCASSRRAITGTHYFGPGTRLTVL.

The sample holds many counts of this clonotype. CDR3 amino acids: CASSDPRRDRVSSYEQYF. CDR3 sequence (DNA): TGTGCCAGCAGTGACCCCAGACGGGACAGGGTGAGCTCCTACGAGCAGTACTTC. This chain uses TRBV6-6 with TRBJ2-7, with 9 bases that match TRBD1. V shed 5 bases and J 0 bases; nucleotides not matched to a gene: 14. CDR3 length: 18 residues. The germline gives CDR1 MNHNY, CDR2 SVGAGI (reference sequence).

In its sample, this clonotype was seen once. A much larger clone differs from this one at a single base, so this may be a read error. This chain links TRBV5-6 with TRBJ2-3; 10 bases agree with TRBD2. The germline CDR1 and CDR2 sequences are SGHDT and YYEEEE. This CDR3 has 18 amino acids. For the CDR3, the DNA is TGTGGCAGCAGCTCGCCCTACCTCCTAGCGGGAGACACAGATACGCAGTATTTT. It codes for CGSSSPYLLAGDTDTQYF.

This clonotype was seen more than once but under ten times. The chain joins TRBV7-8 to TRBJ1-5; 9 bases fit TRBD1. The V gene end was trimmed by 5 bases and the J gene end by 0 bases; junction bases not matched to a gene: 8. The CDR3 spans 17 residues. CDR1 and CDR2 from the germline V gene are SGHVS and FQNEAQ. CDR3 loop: CASSPGTGFYSNQPQHF. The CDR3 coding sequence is TGTGCCAGCAGCCCCGGGACAGGGTTCTATAGCAATCAGCCCCAGCATTTT.

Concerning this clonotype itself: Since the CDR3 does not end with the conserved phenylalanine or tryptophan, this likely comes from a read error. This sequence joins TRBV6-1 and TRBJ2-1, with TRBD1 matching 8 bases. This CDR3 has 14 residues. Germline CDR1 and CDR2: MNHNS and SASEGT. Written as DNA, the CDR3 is TGTACCAGCAGTGAGCAACAGGGGGTTTCTGAGCAGTTCTTA. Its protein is CTSSEQQGVSEQFL.

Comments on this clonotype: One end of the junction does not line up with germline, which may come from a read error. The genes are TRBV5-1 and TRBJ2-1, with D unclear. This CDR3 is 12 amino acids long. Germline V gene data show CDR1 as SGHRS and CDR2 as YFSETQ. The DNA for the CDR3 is TGTGCCAGCAGCCCTAGTCGCGATGAGGAGTTCTTC. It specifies CASSPSRDEEFF.

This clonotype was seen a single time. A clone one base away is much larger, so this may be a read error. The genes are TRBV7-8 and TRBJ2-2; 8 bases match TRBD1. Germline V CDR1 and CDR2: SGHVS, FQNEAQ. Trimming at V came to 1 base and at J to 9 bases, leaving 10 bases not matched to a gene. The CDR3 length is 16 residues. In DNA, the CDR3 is TGTGCCAGCAGCTTAGTGGTGAGGCAGGGGGCCTGGGAGCTGTTTTTT. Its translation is CASSLVVRQGAWELFF.

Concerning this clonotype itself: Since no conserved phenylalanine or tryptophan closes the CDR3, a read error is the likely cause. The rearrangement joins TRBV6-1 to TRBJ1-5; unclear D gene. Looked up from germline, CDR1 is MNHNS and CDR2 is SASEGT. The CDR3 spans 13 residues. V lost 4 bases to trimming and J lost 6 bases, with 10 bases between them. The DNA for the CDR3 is TGTGCCAGCAGTGGAACGGGCGCTCAGCCCCAGCATCTT. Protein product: CASSGTGAQPQHL.

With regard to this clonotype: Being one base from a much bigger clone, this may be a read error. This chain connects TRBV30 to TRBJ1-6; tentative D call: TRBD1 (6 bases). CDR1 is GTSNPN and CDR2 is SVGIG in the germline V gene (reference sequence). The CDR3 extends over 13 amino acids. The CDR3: CAVRGEYNSPLHF. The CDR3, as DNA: TGTGCTGTTAGGGGGGAATATAATTCACCCCTCCACTTT. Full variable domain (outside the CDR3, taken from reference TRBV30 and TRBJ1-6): SQTIHQWPATLVQPVGSPLSLECTVEGTSNPNLYWYRQAAGRGLQLLFYSVGIGQISSEVPQNLSASRPQDRQFILSSKKLLLSDSGFYLCAVRGEYNSPLHFGNGTRLTVT.